What follows are 14 T cell receptor beta chains derived from one specimen sequenced in a study of blood T cells in healthy people across ages. Combining a sample-barcoded 5' primer with a J-beta primer mix, a second PCR ran for roughly 6 to 12 cycles. Using its own MiXCR run on the 5' RACE reads, TCRdb lists one record per CDR3 protein. In the table there are around 940,000 distinct CDR3 sequences, roughly half of which are singletons. Sequencing was done on a sample of blood. These receptors all stem from a woman in her sixties in good health.

This clonotype was detected many times. The J gene is TRBJ2-5, the V gene TRBV29-1; possibly TRBD1 for D (6 bases). The V gene's germline CDR1 is SQVTM and CDR2 ANQGSEA. V lost 3 bases and J 1 base, leaving 15 bases between the germline ends. The CDR3 consists of 15 residues. This chain's CDR3 is CSVDVRGLSQETQYF. The CDR3 DNA is TGCAGCGTTGACGTGAGGGGGTTAAGCCAAGAGACCCAGTACTTC.

This clonotype was picked up a small number of times. A read error may be the cause here, since a much bigger clone is one base away. The chain recombines TRBV13 with TRBJ2-5; 11 positions agree with TRBD2. Trimming cost V 4 bases and J 11 bases; bases outside gene matches: 15. The length of the CDR3 is 16 residues. Germline V lookup: CDR1 PRHDT, CDR2 FYEKMQ (reference sequence). CDR3 sequence reads: CASSYKFSGRAYGQYF. DNA for the CDR3: TGTGCCAGCAGCTACAAATTTAGCGGGAGGGCCTACGGGCAGTACTTC.

There are a few counts of this clonotype. V usage is TRBV6-2 or TRBV6-3 and J usage is TRBJ2-1; D is ambiguous. This CDR3 contains 14 residues. V lost 0 bases, J lost 3 bases, and 6 bases lay in between. The germline gives CDR1 MNHEY, CDR2 SVGEGT. The CDR3 DNA is TGTGCCAGCAGTTACTCTTACAGCTACAATGAGCAGTTCTTC. Translating gives CASSYSYSYNEQFF.

There are a few counts of this clonotype. The J gene is TRBJ2-7, the V gene TRBV9; TRBD1 or TRBD2 may be the D gene (5 bases each). Germline V gene data show CDR1 as SGDLS and CDR2 as YYNGEE. This CDR3 region has 15 residues. The V end was cut by 0 bases, the J end by 2 bases, with 12 bases between. The CDR3 sequence is CASSVDGGKAYEQYF. CDR3 sequence (DNA): TGTGCCAGCAGCGTAGATGGGGGAAAGGCCTACGAGCAGTACTTC.

The rearrangement joins TRBV7-9 to TRBJ2-1; D gene uncertain. This CDR3 is built from 16 residues. Per the germline V gene, CDR1 is SEHNR and CDR2 is FQNEAQ (reference sequence). Trimming pared 1 base from V and 8 bases from J, leaving 18 bases between. The CDR3 DNA is TGTGCCAGCAGCTTAGGGTCCAGCGAGCGTGGGGATGAGCAGTTCTTC. It encodes CASSLGSSERGDEQFF.

This chain connects TRBV2 to TRBJ2-5; no definite D call. The CDR3 consists of 14 residues. Germline V CDR1 and CDR2: SNHLY, FYNNEI. V lost 1 base to trimming and J lost 1 base, with 7 bases between them. In DNA form, the CDR3 reads TGTGCCAGCAGTGAAGAAAACGGCCAAGAGACCCAGTACTTC. Protein: CASSEENGQETQYF.

V is TRBV10-3 and J is TRBJ1-1; a weak D match, TRBD1 (6 bases). CDR3 length: 12 residues. Germline V gene sequence: CDR1 ENHRY, CDR2 SYGVKD. Trimming shortened V by 10 bases and J by 5 bases, and 14 bases separated the two germline ends. The CDR3 sequence is CASRQAETEAFF. The DNA for the CDR3 is TGTGCCAGTCGACAGGCGGAGACTGAAGCTTTCTTT.

The chain employs TRBV6-5 and TRBJ2-5; D is uncertain. The CDR3 length is 12 residues. Germline loops: CDR1 MNHEY, CDR2 SVGAGI. Trimming pared 8 bases from V and 2 bases from J, leaving 9 bases between. CDR3 bases: TGTGCCAGCGGGCGGCGACAAGAGACCCAGTACTTC. Its protein is CASGRRQETQYF.

Many counts were recorded for this clonotype. The chain is built from TRBV3-1 and TRBJ2-1; 13 bases agree with TRBD2. Germline CDR1 and CDR2: LGHDT and YNNKEL (reference sequence). With V trimmed by 6 bases and J by 12 bases, 5 bases remained unmatched. CDR3 length equals 13 residues. The CDR3 is CASSIGTSGVQFF. CDR3 in DNA: TGTGCCAGCAGTATCGGGACTAGCGGGGTGCAGTTCTTC.

In this sample, this clonotype turned up a few times. The chain is built from TRBV20-1 and TRBJ2-2, with 8 positions matching TRBD2. Germline CDR1 and CDR2: DFQATT and SNEGSKA (reference sequence). V shed 2 bases, J shed 1 base, and the junction held 9 bases outside the gene matches. CDR3 length equals 17 residues. The CDR3: CSARKVGAGGNTGELFF. The CDR3 coding sequence is TGCAGTGCTAGAAAGGTCGGGGCGGGAGGGAACACCGGGGAGCTGTTTTTT.

The rearrangement links TRBV20-1 to TRBJ2-3; TRBD2 matches at 7 bases. CDR1 is DFQATT and CDR2 is SNEGSKA in the germline V gene (reference sequence). The CDR3 sequence is 14 residues long. Losses at the gene ends were 2 bases for V and 7 bases for J; bases not matched to a gene: 9. As DNA, the CDR3 is TGCAGTGCTAGACCGACACTAGCGACTCATACGCAGTATTTT. Translated, it gives CSARPTLATHTQYF.

This clonotype came up a few times. The chain carries TRBV29-1 and TRBJ2-3, with 9 nucleotides matching TRBD1. The length of the CDR3 is 15 residues. CDR1 and CDR2 (germline): SQVTM, ANQGSEA. Losses at the gene ends were 8 bases for V and 4 bases for J; bases not matched to a gene: 13. CDR3 coding DNA: TGCAGCTCCCAAACCCCGGACAGGGGCCCAGATACGCAGTATTTT. Protein product: CSSQTPDRGPDTQYF.

For this clonotype: Sequence at one end of the junction differs from germline and may be a read error. The chain recombines TRBV7-2 with TRBJ2-3, with D possibly TRBD2 on 5 matching bases. Germline loops: CDR1 SGHTA, CDR2 FQGNSA. The length of the CDR3 is 15 residues. The CDR3 nucleotides read TGTGCCAGCAGCTTAGTGGGAGCCACCACAGATATGCAGTATTTT. This gives the protein CASSLVGATTDMQYF.

This clonotype was counted only a few times. The V gene is TRBV7-2, the J gene TRBJ2-7; 10 positions agree with TRBD2. This CDR3 has 15 residues. Germline loops: CDR1 SGHTA, CDR2 FQGNSA. With 5 bases clipped from V and 7 bases from J, the junction kept 11 bases outside the gene matches. The CDR3, as DNA: TGTGCCAGCAGCATGAGCGGGAGGGTTACCAATGAGCAGTACTTC. Amino acids: CASSMSGRVTNEQYF.